Shown below are 5 T cell receptor beta chains from a single sample sequenced in a study of vaccination effects on CD4 cells after COVID-19. No cognate antigen is known for these TCRs. CD4+ T cell isolation took place after approximately 11 days of culture. Participants were given two doses of BNT162b2 or mRNA-1273 vaccine. Repertoires were generated with immunoSEQ multiplex PCR, while TCRdb's copy carries only in-frame clones and drops some. The sample lists approximately 61,000 clones; under 85% were seen once. The input for sequencing was CD4+ T cells from PBMCs cultured without peptide, taken after COVID-19 vaccination. These receptors all come from a human donor who received a COVID-19 vaccine.

There are a few counts of this clone. The DNA for the CDR3 is TGTGCCAGCAACGCGGCGGTGCAACTAGGAAATGAAAAACTGTTTTTT. Protein sequence: CASNAAVQLGNEKLFF. The chain joins TRBV4-2 to TRBJ1-4; D remains ambiguous. Trimming cost V 7 bases and J 5 bases, with 20 bases left between them. The CDR3 runs to 16 residues. Germline CDR1 LGHNA, CDR2 YNFKEQ.

The chain has TRBV7-9 and TRBJ1-5, with no clear D. Germline V CDR1 and CDR2: SEHNR, FQNEAQ (reference sequence). This CDR3 region has 12 residues. V was clipped by 5 bases and J by 9 bases, with 11 bases between them. CDR3 sequence reads: CASSPIEGPQHF. CDR3 sequence (DNA): TGTGCCAGCAGCCCAATCGAGGGGCCCCAGCATTTT.

The DNA for the CDR3 is TGTGCCAGCACCACTGGGGGTGAGCAGTACTTC. Residues: CASTTGGEQYF. The chain uses TRBV28 and TRBJ2-7; possibly TRBD1 or TRBD2 for D (5 bases each). The length of the CDR3 is 11 residues. V lost 7 bases to trimming and J lost 7 bases, with 11 bases between them. Germline V gives CDR1 MDHEN, CDR2 SYDVKM.

This chain joins TRBV25-1 and TRBJ2-3; D remains unclear. The germline gives CDR1 MGHDK, CDR2 SYGVNS. CDR3 length: 12 residues. The germline V and J ends were trimmed by 6 bases and 2 bases, with 6 bases remaining between them. The CDR3 here is CASRPPTDTQYF. As DNA, the CDR3 is TGTGCCAGCAGGCCACCCACAGATACGCAGTATTTT.

The count of this clone is one. V gene TRBV2 combines with J gene TRBJ1-1; D not certain. The CDR3 is made up of 13 amino acids. The V gene's germline CDR1 is SNHLY and CDR2 FYNNEI. V was clipped by 4 bases and J by 4 bases, with 10 bases between them. Written as DNA, the CDR3 is TGTGCCAGCAGTGGTCGGGGAATCACTGAAGCTTTCTTT. Translation: CASSGRGITEAFF.